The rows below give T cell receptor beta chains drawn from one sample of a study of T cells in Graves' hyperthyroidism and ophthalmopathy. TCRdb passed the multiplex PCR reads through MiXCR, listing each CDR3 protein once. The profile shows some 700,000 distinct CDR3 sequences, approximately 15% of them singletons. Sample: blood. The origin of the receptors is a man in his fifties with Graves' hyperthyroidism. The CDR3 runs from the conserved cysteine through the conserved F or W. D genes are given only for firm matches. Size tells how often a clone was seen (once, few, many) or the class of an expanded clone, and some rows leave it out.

cdr3_aa: CASRNKRESYNEQFF
cdr3_nt: TGTGCCAGCAGGAATAAGCGGGAGTCCTACAATGAGCAGTTCTTC
d_call: TRBD2
v_call: TRBV7-2
j_call: TRBJ2-1
clone_size: .

cdr3_aa: CASSLLRGDEQFF
cdr3_nt: TGTGCCAGCAGCTTACTGAGGGGGGACGAGCAGTTCTTC
d_call: .
v_call: TRBV11-2
j_call: TRBJ2-1
clone_size: many

cdr3_aa: CASSLGDRANYGYTF
cdr3_nt: TGTGCCAGCAGCTTAGGGGACAGAGCTAACTATGGCTACACCTTC
d_call: .
v_call: TRBV13
j_call: TRBJ1-2
clone_size: .

cdr3_aa: CASSLVASGGNTIYF
cdr3_nt: TGTGCCAGCAGTTTGGTGGCCTCGGGAGGAAACACCATATATTTT
d_call: .
v_call: TRBV28
j_call: TRBJ1-3
clone_size: few

cdr3_aa: CAISVGTGGRTDTQYF
cdr3_nt: TGTGCCATCAGTGTGGGGACAGGGGGACGCACAGATACGCAGTATTTT
d_call: TRBD1
v_call: TRBV10-3
j_call: TRBJ2-3
clone_size: many

cdr3_aa: CASSESGDNEQFF
cdr3_nt: TGCGCCAGCAGTGAGTCTGGAGACAATGAGCAGTTCTTC
d_call: .
v_call: TRBV10-1
j_call: TRBJ2-1
clone_size: .

cdr3_aa: CSVEAPDRVSYNEQFF
cdr3_nt: TGCAGCGTTGAAGCCCCTGACAGGGTTTCCTACAATGAGCAGTTCTTC
d_call: TRBD1
v_call: TRBV29-1
j_call: TRBJ2-1
clone_size: .

cdr3_aa: CASSEGGQGHEQYF
cdr3_nt: TGTGCCAGCAGTGAAGGGGGACAGGGTCACGAGCAGTACTTC
d_call: TRBD1
v_call: TRBV2
j_call: TRBJ2-7
clone_size: many

cdr3_aa: CASRGTGAEAYEQYF
cdr3_nt: TGTGCCAGCAGGGGGACAGGAGCGGAGGCTTACGAGCAGTACTTC
d_call: TRBD1
v_call: TRBV27
j_call: TRBJ2-7
clone_size: many

cdr3_aa: CASRPLGDRENEQFF
cdr3_nt: TGTGCCAGCAGACCCCTGGGGGACAGGGAAAATGAGCAGTTCTTC
d_call: TRBD1
v_call: TRBV9
j_call: TRBJ2-1
clone_size: many

cdr3_aa: CASSSTLSGANVLTF
cdr3_nt: TGTGCCAGCAGCTCAACTCTGTCTGGGGCCAACGTCCTGACTTTC
d_call: .
v_call: TRBV11-2
j_call: TRBJ2-6
clone_size: .

cdr3_aa: CASSQDRLDGDTQYF
cdr3_nt: TGTGCCAGCAGCCAAGATAGACTAGATGGAGATACGCAGTATTTT
d_call: .
v_call: TRBV3-1
j_call: TRBJ2-3
clone_size: .

cdr3_aa: CTSSRTSGSNQPQHF
cdr3_nt: TGTACCAGCAGCCGGACATCCGGAAGCAATCAGCCCCAGCATTTT
d_call: .
v_call: TRBV7-2
j_call: TRBJ1-5
clone_size: .

cdr3_aa: CASSRGWTGTQPQHF
cdr3_nt: TGTGCCAGCAGCCGTGGATGGACAGGGACTCAGCCCCAGCATTTT
d_call: TRBD1
v_call: TRBV28
j_call: TRBJ1-5
clone_size: many

cdr3_aa: CSARPQGDTQYF
cdr3_nt: TGCAGTGCTAGACCACAGGGAGATACGCAGTATTTT
d_call: .
v_call: TRBV20-1
j_call: TRBJ2-3
clone_size: many

cdr3_aa: CASSRTKEIQETQYF
cdr3_nt: TGCGCCAGCAGTCGGACAAAGGAGATCCAAGAGACCCAGTACTTC
d_call: .
v_call: TRBV5-1
j_call: TRBJ2-5
clone_size: many